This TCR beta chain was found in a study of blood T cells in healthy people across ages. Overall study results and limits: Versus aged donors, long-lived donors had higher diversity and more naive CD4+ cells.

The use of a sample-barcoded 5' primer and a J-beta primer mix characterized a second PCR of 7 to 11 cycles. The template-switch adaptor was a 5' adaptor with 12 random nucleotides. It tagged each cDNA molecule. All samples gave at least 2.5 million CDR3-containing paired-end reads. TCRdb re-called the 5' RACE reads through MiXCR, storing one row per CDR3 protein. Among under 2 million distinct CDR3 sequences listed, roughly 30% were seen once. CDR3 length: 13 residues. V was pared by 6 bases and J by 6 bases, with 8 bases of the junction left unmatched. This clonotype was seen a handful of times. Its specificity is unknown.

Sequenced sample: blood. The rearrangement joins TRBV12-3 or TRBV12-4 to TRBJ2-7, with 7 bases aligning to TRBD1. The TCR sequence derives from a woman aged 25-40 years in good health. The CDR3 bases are TGTGCCAGCAGGAAGACAGGGTTGGGCGAGCAGTACTTC. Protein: CASRKTGLGEQYF.